The sequence of this T cell receptor beta chain was determined in a study of T cell repertoires in cytomegalovirus infection. For the study at large: The public TCR beta signatures pointed to both CMV infection and matching HLA type. The study's findings and limits: In two of eight donors, the top clonotype was HLA-C-restricted CMV-specific.

This clonotype was counted many times. Its matching antigen is unknown. TCRdb called the reads again in MiXCR, with one record for every CDR3 protein. Here the sample spans 700,000 to 850,000 distinct CDR3 sequences, approximately 30% being singletons. The TCR originated in a human donor in good health (CMV status not recorded). Some clones in this sample may be carry-over from other donors' samples. Sample: cultured CD8+ T cells from PBMCs, taken from culture after CMV antigen stimulation.

The chain's CDR3 is CASSPGHSSTDTQYF. The DNA of the CDR3 is TGTGCCAGCAGCCCGGGACACTCTAGCACAGATACGCAGTATTTT. The rearrangement links TRBV7-6 to TRBJ2-3; TRBD1 might be the D (6 bases). Germline CDR1 SGHVS, CDR2 FNYEAQ. V was clipped by 5 bases and J by 0 bases, with 12 bases between them. The CDR3 contains 15 residues. Supplemented by reference TRBV7-6 and TRBJ2-3, the full variable domain reads GAGVSQSPRYKVTKRGQDVALRCDPISGHVSLYWYRQALGQGPEFLTYFNYEAQQDKSGLPNDRFSAERPEGSISTLTIQRTEQRDSAMYRCASSPGHSSTDTQYFGPGTRLTVL.